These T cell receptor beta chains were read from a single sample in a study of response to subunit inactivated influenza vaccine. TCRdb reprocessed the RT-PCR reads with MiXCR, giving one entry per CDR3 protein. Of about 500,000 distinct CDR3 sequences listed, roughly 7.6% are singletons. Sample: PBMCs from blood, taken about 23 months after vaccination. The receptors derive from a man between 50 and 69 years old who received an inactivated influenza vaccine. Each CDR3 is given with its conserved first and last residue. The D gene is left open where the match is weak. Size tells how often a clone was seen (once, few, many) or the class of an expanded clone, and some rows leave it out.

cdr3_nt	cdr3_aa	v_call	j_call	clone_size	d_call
TGTGCCACACATCAGGGGACTTCCTACAATGAGCAGTTCTTC	CATHQGTSYNEQFF	TRBV10-3	TRBJ2-1	many	NA
TGCAGTGCTTCGACAGGGGGCCGCTACGAGCAGTACTTC	CSASTGGRYEQYF	TRBV20-1	TRBJ2-7	many	TRBD1
TGTGCCAGCAGCCCCCTGGCGACCTACGAGCAGTACTTC	CASSPLATYEQYF	TRBV7-6	TRBJ2-7	many	NA
TGTGCCAGCAGCCCATGGGGCGGAGGGACCCAGTACTTC	CASSPWGGGTQYF	TRBV27	TRBJ2-5	many	NA
TGTGCTAGCAGCTTTACAGGGGGAGAGACCCAGTACTTC	CASSFTGGETQYF	TRBV7-7	TRBJ2-5	many	TRBD1
TGTGCCAGCAGCGTAGTTTCGGGCGGGGAGCTGTTTTTT	CASSVVSGGELFF	TRBV9	TRBJ2-2	few	NA
TGCGCCAGCAGCCAGGGAGCGTTGGGTCCCGGGGAGCTGTTTTTT	CASSQGALGPGELFF	TRBV4-3	TRBJ2-2	few	NA
TGTGCCAGCTCACCACTAGTTTATTCAGCTTTCTTT	CASSPLVYSAFF	TRBV18	TRBJ1-1	many	NA
TGCGCCAGCAGCTTTATTAGCGGGGGCAGTTACAATGAGCAGTTCTTC	CASSFISGGSYNEQFF	TRBV5-1	TRBJ2-1	many	TRBD2
TGTGCCACCAGCATCGGGACTAGCGAGCTTGAGCAGTTCTTC	CATSIGTSELEQFF	TRBV15	TRBJ2-1	few	TRBD2
TGTGCCAGCAGCCTATGGACAGGGGGAGGCACCGGGGAGCTGTTTTTT	CASSLWTGGGTGELFF	TRBV3-1	TRBJ2-2	NA	TRBD1
TGTGCCAGCAGCTCGCGATCCCAAGAGACCCAGTACTTC	CASSSRSQETQYF	TRBV7-2	TRBJ2-5	many	NA
TGTGCCAGCAGCCAACGCGGGGGCGAGGAGACCCAGTACTTC	CASSQRGGEETQYF	TRBV14	TRBJ2-5	NA	NA
TGTGCCAGCAGCCGGGGACCGCCGCGGGATGAAAAACTGTTTTTT	CASSRGPPRDEKLFF	TRBV11-2	TRBJ1-4	many	NA
TGTGCCAGCAGCTTGGGATACGTTCGGCAGGGAAGGTCCTACGAGCAGTACTTC	CASSLGYVRQGRSYEQYF	TRBV5-8	TRBJ2-7	many	NA
TGTGCCACCAGCAGGGGGGGCACAGATACGCAGTATTTT	CATSRGGTDTQYF	TRBV15	TRBJ2-3	NA	NA
TGTGCCAGCAGTTCTACCGGGACGTACGAGTACTTC	CASSSTGTYEYF	TRBV3-1	TRBJ2-5	few	NA
TGCAGTGCTAGGGAGGGCGGGAAGGAGCAGTTCTTC	CSAREGGKEQFF	TRBV20-1	TRBJ2-1	NA	NA
TGTGCCAGCAGCTTATTTCCCCCACAGGGGGGCTCCTACAATGAGCAGTTCTTC	CASSLFPPQGGSYNEQFF	TRBV7-6	TRBJ2-1	NA	TRBD1
TGTGCCAGCAGTGAAAGGGGGCGCACCGGGGAGCTGTTTTTT	CASSERGRTGELFF	TRBV6-1	TRBJ2-2	NA	TRBD1
TGCGCCAGCAGCTTGGAAGCGGTCGCCCAAGAGACCCAGTACTTC	CASSLEAVAQETQYF	TRBV5-1	TRBJ2-5	NA	NA
TGTGCCAGCAGCTTAGTTAGCGGGATAGGCGGTGGGGCCAACGTCCTGACTTTC	CASSLVSGIGGGANVLTF	TRBV11-2	TRBJ2-6	few	TRBD2
TGTGCCAGCACCGGACTAGTTTTTAGTTTCTACAATGAGCAGTTCTTC	CASTGLVFSFYNEQFF	TRBV6-2/TRBV6-3	TRBJ2-1	many	TRBD2
TGTGCCTGGAGGGCGTCAAACACTGAAGCTTTCTTT	CAWRASNTEAFF	TRBV30	TRBJ1-1	NA	NA
TGTGCCAGCAGCCTCCCGGGACAGGGCGTCGAAGCTTTCTTT	CASSLPGQGVEAFF	TRBV3-1	TRBJ1-1	many	TRBD1
TGTGCCAGCAGTTACGGGGGGTTGGAGACCCAGTACTTC	CASSYGGLETQYF	TRBV7-2	TRBJ2-5	NA	TRBD2
TGTGCCAGCGCGGGACAGGCGCTTAATTCACCCCTCCACTTT	CASAGQALNSPLHF	TRBV27	TRBJ1-6	few	TRBD1
TGTGCCAGCAGCTTAGTGGGGATATATGGCTACACCTTC	CASSLVGIYGYTF	TRBV7-2	TRBJ1-2	few	NA
TGTGCCAGCAGTCCCTCACCCGGGACTAGCGTTAAAGAGACCCAGTACTTC	CASSPSPGTSVKETQYF	TRBV28	TRBJ2-5	NA	TRBD2
TGTGCCAGCAGGCGACAGGACGCGAACAGTGAAGCTTTCTTT	CASRRQDANSEAFF	TRBV12-3/TRBV12-4	TRBJ1-1	many	NA
TGTGCCAGCAGGTTCACAGGGATCGGGGAGCTGTTTTTT	CASRFTGIGELFF	TRBV7-2	TRBJ2-2	few	NA
TGTGCCAGCAGCGTGGGACAGCTTATAAGTGAGCAGTTCTTC	CASSVGQLISEQFF	TRBV7-2	TRBJ2-1	NA	TRBD1
TGTGCCAGCAGTTTACAGGGACGTGGCTACACCTTC	CASSLQGRGYTF	TRBV12-3/TRBV12-4	TRBJ1-2	few	NA
TGCAGTGCTAGTGGCGCGGACGATAGCACAGATACGCAGTATTTT	CSASGADDSTDTQYF	TRBV20-1	TRBJ2-3	NA	NA
TGTGCCAGCAGCCAAGGGATGCTGCGTTACAATGAGCAGTTCTTC	CASSQGMLRYNEQFF	TRBV3-1	TRBJ2-1	many	NA
TGTGCCAGCAGTTACGGCGGACAAATGGGCCAGCCCCAGCATTTT	CASSYGGQMGQPQHF	TRBV6-2/TRBV6-3	TRBJ1-5	NA	NA
TGTGCCAGCCCGGAACTTACGGGGAAGACCCAGTACTTC	CASPELTGKTQYF	TRBV6-2/TRBV6-3	TRBJ2-5	NA	NA
TGCGCCAGCAGCCAGGGGGGACAGAGAACTGGAAACACCATATATTTT	CASSQGGQRTGNTIYF	TRBV4-3	TRBJ1-3	few	TRBD1
TGTGCCAGCAGTAAAAGAGAGGAGACCCAGTACTTC	CASSKREETQYF	TRBV28	TRBJ2-5	few	NA
TGTGCCAGCAGCCTCCTGGGGTACGAGCAGTACTTC	CASSLLGYEQYF	TRBV12-3/TRBV12-4	TRBJ2-7	many	NA
TGTGCCAGCAGTTACTCGCGACTGGGGCTTGGCTACACCTTC	CASSYSRLGLGYTF	TRBV6-5	TRBJ1-2	few	NA
TGTGCCAGCAGCTCACATATCAGGGCCGGGGAGCTGTTTTTT	CASSSHIRAGELFF	TRBV7-9	TRBJ2-2	few	NA
TGTGCCAGCAGCTTCTTGGGACAGCGAATCTCTGGGGCCAACGTCCTGACTTTC	CASSFLGQRISGANVLTF	TRBV5-5	TRBJ2-6	NA	TRBD1
TGTGCCAGCAAGGGAGGTCGGGACATTCAGTACTTC	CASKGGRDIQYF	TRBV2	TRBJ2-4	few	NA
TGTGCCAGCAGTGCCCGCTCAGCGGGAGGCACAGATACGCAGTATTTT	CASSARSAGGTDTQYF	TRBV2	TRBJ2-3	NA	TRBD2
TGTGCCAGCTCACTCAACACAGGGGAATACGAGCAGTACTTC	CASSLNTGEYEQYF	TRBV18	TRBJ2-7	many	TRBD1
TGCAGTGCTAGGAGGGACGCCACAGATACGCAGTATTTT	CSARRDATDTQYF	TRBV20-1	TRBJ2-3	many	NA
TGTGCTAGCAGCTTATCCCTTGGGACCCAGTACTTC	CASSLSLGTQYF	TRBV7-7	TRBJ2-5	few	NA
TGCAGTGTGGGTTCAGGTGATCAGCCCCAGCATTTT	CSVGSGDQPQHF	TRBV20-1	TRBJ1-5	few	NA
TGCGCCAGCAGCTTGTGGCGGGGGGCTGGAGATACGCAGTATTTT	CASSLWRGAGDTQYF	TRBV5-1	TRBJ2-3	NA	TRBD2
TGTGCCAGCAGCCGACAGGTCGACTCCTACAATGAGCAGTTCTTC	CASSRQVDSYNEQFF	TRBV7-2	TRBJ2-1	few	NA
TGTGCCAGCAGTTTTTCTAGCGGGTCTAACAATGAGCAGTTCTTC	CASSFSSGSNNEQFF	TRBV27	TRBJ2-1	few	TRBD2
TGTGCCAGCAGCTTAGATAGTCCCACAGATACGCAGTATTTT	CASSLDSPTDTQYF	TRBV11-2	TRBJ2-3	NA	NA
TGTGCCAGCAGCTTGGCTCAGGGAAGAGAGCCCCAGCATTTT	CASSLAQGREPQHF	TRBV5-5	TRBJ1-5	few	NA
TGTGCCAGCAGTGAAGGACAGGGTTTTAACAATCAGCCCCAGCATTTT	CASSEGQGFNNQPQHF	TRBV2	TRBJ1-5	NA	TRBD1
TGTGCCAGCTCACCACCGGGACTAGCGGACGTTTACGAGCAGTACTTC	CASSPPGLADVYEQYF	TRBV18	TRBJ2-7	few	TRBD2
TGTGCCACCAGCAGAGCGTACAATGAGCAGTTCTTC	CATSRAYNEQFF	TRBV15	TRBJ2-1	many	NA
TGTGCCAGCGGCTTAATTAATCGGGTCCCCCAGTTCTTC	CASGLINRVPQFF	TRBV6-2/TRBV6-3	TRBJ2-1	many	NA
TGTGCCAGCAGTTTAGCCTCGGGACCAAACTCTGGAAACACCATATATTTT	CASSLASGPNSGNTIYF	TRBV12-3/TRBV12-4	TRBJ1-3	many	NA